These 10 T cell receptor beta chains came from one sample sequenced in a study of T cell responses to AZD1222 COVID-19 vaccine. Assay used: immunoSEQ multiplex PCR; TCRdb lists only in-frame clones, some missing. The profile shows some 140,000 clones, approximately 91% of them singletons. This material consisted of peripheral blood, taken on day 0 of AZD1222 vaccination. The receptors derive from an adult in good health.

This rearrangement joins TRBV6-5 to TRBJ2-5; no clear D gene. CDR3 length: 10 amino acids. Trimming pared 3 bases from V and 8 bases from J, leaving 4 bases between. Germline V gene sequence: CDR1 MNHEY, CDR2 SVGAGI. The chain's CDR3 is CASSYVTQYF. CDR3 DNA: TGTGCCAGCAGTTATGTTACCCAGTACTTC.

The rearrangement joins TRBV28 to TRBJ2-1, with D possibly being TRBD1 (5 bases). Germline CDR1 reads MDHEN; CDR2 reads SYDVKM. The V end was cut by 6 bases, the J end by 1 base, with 16 bases between. This CDR3 spans 16 amino acids. DNA of the CDR3: TGTGCCAGCAGCATAGGACAACTATCGTCCTACAATGAGCAGTTCTTC. Translating gives CASSIGQLSSYNEQFF.

This rearrangement joins TRBV7-2 to TRBJ2-1; D may be TRBD2 (5 bases). V lost 6 bases to trimming and J lost 0 bases, with 15 bases between them. The CDR3 has 16 residues. The germline V gene has CDR1 SGHTA and CDR2 FQGNSA. CDR3 coding DNA: TGTGCCAGCAGTTTTGGACTTGCCAGCTCCTACAATGAGCAGTTCTTC. This translates into CASSFGLASSYNEQFF.

The chain uses TRBV7-3 and TRBJ2-7; 9 positions agree with TRBD2. Germline trimming cut 5 bases from V and 2 bases from J; bases unmatched to any gene: 10. Germline CDR1 SGHTA, CDR2 FQGTGA. CDR3 length equals 16 residues. The CDR3, as DNA: TGTGCCAGCAGCCCTGGGACTAGCTTTATCCCCTACGAGCAGTACTTC. Translating it yields CASSPGTSFIPYEQYF.

The chain couples TRBV19 to TRBJ1-2; D might be TRBD1 (5 bases). This CDR3 spans 17 amino acids. V was pared by 5 bases and J by 1 base, with 20 bases between. Germline V lookup: CDR1 LNHDA, CDR2 SQIVND (reference sequence). As DNA, the CDR3 is TGTGCCAGTAGTCTAGGGGCACCAACGACTCTTAACTATGGCTACACCTTC. It encodes CASSLGAPTTLNYGYTF.

As regards this clone: Other DNA sequences in the sample encode the same CDR3. The chain recombines TRBV7-9 with TRBJ1-5; D is unresolved. CDR3 size: 12 residues. Trimming shortened V by 3 bases and J by 3 bases, and 3 bases separated the two germline ends. Germline V lookup: CDR1 SEHNR, CDR2 FQNEAQ (reference sequence). The CDR3 DNA reads as TGTGCCAGCAGCTTGGACAATCAGCCCCAGCATTTT. Translation: CASSLDNQPQHF.

This clone has a single count. The CDR3 sequence: CASSFPSGRATGELFF. The CDR3 region has the DNA TGTGCCAGCAGCTTCCCTAGCGGGAGGGCCACCGGGGAGCTGTTTTTT. V and J are TRBV7-9 and TRBJ2-2, with 12 bases aligning to TRBD2. J lost 4 bases, V lost 3 bases, and 3 bases had no gene match. This CDR3 region has 16 residues. Germline CDR1 and CDR2: SEHNR and FQNEAQ (reference sequence).

The chain joins TRBV29-1 to TRBJ1-2; D may be TRBD1 (5 bases). With 4 bases removed from V and 8 bases from J, the gap between germline ends came to 11 bases. CDR1 is SQVTM and CDR2 is ANQGSEA in the germline V gene. The CDR3 sequence is 11 residues long. For the CDR3, the DNA is TGCAGCGTTGTGCAGGGAGAGGGCTACACCTTC. Encoded protein: CSVVQGEGYTF.

The V call is TRBV6-5, the J call TRBJ1-6; TRBD1 might be the D (6 bases). The CDR3 sequence is 15 residues long. Trimming took 6 bases from V and 7 from J, leaving 16 bases between them. Germline assignment: CDR1 MNHEY and CDR2 SVGAGI. CDR3 nucleotide sequence: TGTGCCAGCAGGGGCCAGACAGGAGAAAATTCACCCCTCCACTTT. Translated, it gives CASRGQTGENSPLHF.

This chain uses TRBV6-2 or TRBV6-3 with TRBJ2-1; 9 bases are a match to TRBD1. The CDR3 loop spans 20 amino acids. The germline gives CDR1 MNHEY, CDR2 SVGEGT. The V and J ends lost 0 bases and 0 bases, in that order; junction bases with no gene match: 12. CDR3 sequence (DNA): TGTGCCAGCAGTTACTCGAAAAGGACAGGGGAGGGGATCTCCTACAATGAGCAGTTCTTC. It codes for CASSYSKRTGEGISYNEQFF.